A single sample gave rise to the 32 T cell receptor beta chains below, sequenced in a study of human T cells and chemical hapten exposure. TCRdb itself ran the RACE reads through MiXCR, one entry per CDR3 protein. Here the sample spans some 110,000 distinct CDR3 sequences, about 34% being singletons. Specified time point: patch test 3, about 24 weeks after DPC sensitization. The treatment is: therapeutic diphenylcyclopropenone sensitization with weekly scalp DPC. The sequences come from whole blood, collected in connection with sensitization to the hapten diphenylcyclopropenone (DPC). These receptors originate from a man aged 40-55 years with alopecia areata. Some clones in this sample may be carry-over from other donors' samples.

In this sample, this clonotype turned up a few times. V and J are TRBV13 and TRBJ2-3, with D maybe TRBD1 (6 bases). The V gene lost 8 bases and the J gene lost 5 bases, with 11 bases spanning the gap. The germline gives CDR1 PRHDT, CDR2 FYEKMQ (reference sequence). This CDR3 has 12 amino acids. The DNA of the CDR3 is TGTGCCAGCGATTACAGGGAAGATACGCAGTATTTT. This gives the protein CASDYREDTQYF.

The chain has TRBV9 and TRBJ2-5; no definite D call. The CDR3 spans 13 residues. V shed 3 bases and J shed 3 bases, with 9 bases lying between them. CDR1 and CDR2 (germline): SGDLS, YYNGEE. DNA for the CDR3: TGTGCCAGCAGCGGTCGCACAGAAGAGACCCAGTACTTC. This sequence encodes CASSGRTEETQYF. Together with reference TRBV9 and TRBJ2-5, the CDR3 gives the full variable domain: DSGVTQTPKHLITATGQRVTLRCSPRSGDLSVYWYQQSLDQGLQFLIQYYNGEERAKGNILERFSAQQFPDLHSELNLSSLELGDSALYFCASSGRTEETQYFGPGTRLLVL.

This clonotype has just a few counts. This CDR3 reads CASSQDSGWLLETQYF. The CDR3 coding sequence is TGTGCCAGCAGCCAAGATAGCGGATGGCTTCTAGAGACCCAGTACTTC. This sequence joins TRBV14 and TRBJ2-5; possible D gene TRBD2, 6 bases. Germline CDR1 SGHDN, CDR2 FVKESK. The CDR3 is 16 residues long. Trimming shortened V by 0 bases and J by 4 bases, and 15 bases separated the two germline ends.

This chain joins TRBV29-1 and TRBJ1-1; D remains unclear. This CDR3 has 12 amino acids. The V gene's germline CDR1 is SQVTM and CDR2 ANQGSEA. V lost 5 bases to trimming and J lost 2 bases, with 9 bases between them. CDR3 sequence: CSVIALNTEAFF. CDR3 bases: TGCAGCGTTATTGCATTAAACACTGAAGCTTTCTTT.

This chain connects TRBV5-6 to TRBJ1-1, with 7 nucleotides matching TRBD1. The length of the CDR3 is 13 residues. V shed 4 bases and J 4 bases; nucleotides not matched to a gene: 4. The germline V gene has CDR1 SGHDT and CDR2 YYEEEE. Here the CDR3 reads CASSLDRVTEAFF. The CDR3 coding sequence is TGTGCCAGCAGCCTTGACAGGGTCACTGAAGCTTTCTTT. Based on the CDR3 plus reference TRBV5-6 and TRBJ1-1, the full variable domain is DAGVTQSPTHLIKTRGQQVTLRCSPKSGHDTVSWYQQALGQGPQFIFQYYEEEERQRGNFPDRFSGHQFPNYSSELNVNALLLGDSALYLCASSLDRVTEAFFGQGTRLTVV.

This rearrangement joins TRBV9 to TRBJ1-5; 10 nucleotides align to TRBD1. Looked up from germline, CDR1 is SGDLS and CDR2 is YYNGEE. The CDR3 spans 15 residues. Germline trimming cut 2 bases from V and 4 bases from J; bases unmatched to any gene: 3. For the CDR3, the DNA is TGTGCCAGCAGCGTCGGACAGGGGGAGAATCAGCCCCAGCATTTT. This encodes CASSVGQGENQPQHF. The full variable domain, with the rest looked up from reference TRBV9 and TRBJ1-5, is DSGVTQTPKHLITATGQRVTLRCSPRSGDLSVYWYQQSLDQGLQFLIQYYNGEERAKGNILERFSAQQFPDLHSELNLSSLELGDSALYFCASSVGQGENQPQHFGDGTRLSIL.

This clonotype occurred once. The chain recombines TRBV2 with TRBJ2-5; TRBD1 might be the D (5 bases). In germline, CDR1 is SNHLY, CDR2 FYNNEI. CDR3 length equals 11 residues. V lost 2 bases and J 7 bases, leaving 5 bases between the germline ends. The CDR3 DNA reads TGTGCCAGCAGTGAACAGGGGACCCAGTACTTC. Translating gives CASSEQGTQYF.

This chain joins TRBV4-3 and TRBJ2-5; 10 bases are a match to TRBD2. The V gene end was trimmed by 1 base and the J gene end by 5 bases; junction bases not matched to a gene: 4. The CDR3 has 15 residues. CDR1 is LGHNA and CDR2 is YSLEER in the germline V gene. Written as DNA, the CDR3 is TGCGCCAGCAGCCAAGCTCAGCGGGAGGGTGAGACCCAGTACTTC. It translates to CASSQAQREGETQYF.

This clonotype came up a few times. This chain uses TRBV14 with TRBJ2-5; tentative D call: TRBD2 (5 bases). Trimming pared 6 bases from V and 5 bases from J, leaving 13 bases between. CDR1 is SGHDN, CDR2 FVKESK, per germline. The CDR3 is made up of 13 amino acids. CDR3 DNA: TGTGCCAGCAGACGGGGATTTGGGGAGACCCAGTACTTC. It yields the protein CASRRGFGETQYF.

The chain has TRBV29-1 and TRBJ2-5, with a possible D match to TRBD1 (6 bases). The germline gives CDR1 SQVTM, CDR2 ANQGSEA. Trimming stripped 6 bases from V and 3 bases from J, with 11 bases between. The CDR3 consists of 12 residues. Here the CDR3 DNA reads TGCAGCGTAGGAGGACAGAAAGAGACCCAGTACTTC. This codes for CSVGGQKETQYF.

This clonotype was seen only once. This sequence joins TRBV5-1 and TRBJ2-1; TRBD2 aligns across 10 bases. Germline-derived CDR1 and CDR2 are SGHRS and YFSETQ. The CDR3 spans 14 residues. V lost 3 bases to trimming and J lost 9 bases; unmatched junction nucleotides: 6. Written as DNA, the CDR3 is TGCGCCAGCAGCTCAGCGGGAGGGCCTGGTGAGCAGTTCTTC. Amino acid sequence: CASSSAGGPGEQFF.

Here the CDR3 DNA reads TGTGCCAGCAGGCTAGGGGGATTTGAGGAAAAACTGTTTTTT. Its translation: CASRLGGFEEKLFF. The chain recombines TRBV28 with TRBJ1-4; D perhaps matches TRBD1 (6 bases). The germline V and J ends were trimmed by 6 bases and 8 bases, with 16 bases remaining between them. The CDR3 covers 14 residues. CDR1 and CDR2 (germline): MDHEN, SYDVKM.

The J gene is TRBJ1-1, the V gene TRBV27, with D possibly TRBD1 on 5 matching bases. The CDR3 runs to 15 residues. V was trimmed by 2 bases and J by 4 bases, leaving 14 bases between them. Germline CDR1 reads MNHEY; CDR2 reads SMNVEV (reference sequence). CDR3 nucleotides: TGTGCCAGCAGTTTAGGGGTGGGGGAGGTCACTGAAGCTTTCTTT. It yields the protein CASSLGVGEVTEAFF.

V and J are TRBV29-1 and TRBJ2-1; D gene unclear. Trimming removed 4 bases at V and 8 bases at J, with 6 bases between. The CDR3 contains 10 residues. Germline-derived CDR1 and CDR2 are SQVTM and ANQGSEA. CDR3 sequence: CSVVDHEQFF. In nucleotides, the CDR3 is TGCAGCGTTGTCGATCATGAGCAGTTCTTC.

This clonotype turned up a few times. The chain couples TRBV6-1 to TRBJ1-1, with TRBD1 matching 12 bases. Germline-derived CDR1 and CDR2 are MNHNS and SASEGT. The CDR3 sequence is 20 residues long. Trimming at V came to 7 bases and at J to 1 base, leaving 19 bases not matched to a gene. The CDR3 DNA reads TGTGCCAGCACCCCCCGGTCCCACGGGACAGGGGGCTTTTGGAACACTGAAGCTTTCTTT. Amino acid sequence: CASTPRSHGTGGFWNTEAFF.

V and J are TRBV11-2 and TRBJ2-1, with TRBD2 matching 9 bases. The CDR3 sequence is 18 residues long. The ends lost 2 bases at V and 6 bases at J; junction bases unmatched: 14. CDR1 is SGHAT, CDR2 FQNNGV, per germline. The CDR3, as DNA: TGTGCCAGCAGCTTAAGGTTTCGGCGGGAGGGCGGTGCCAATGAGCAGTTCTTC. It is translated as CASSLRFRREGGANEQFF. The whole variable domain, filled in from reference TRBV11-2 and TRBJ2-1, reads EAGVAQSPRYKIIEKRQSVAFWCNPISGHATLYWYQQILGQGPKLLIQFQNNGVVDDSQLPKDRFSAERLKGVDSTLKIQPAKLEDSAVYLCASSLRFRREGGANEQFFGPGTRLTVL.

This clonotype was detected only a few times. This chain links TRBV6-1 with TRBJ2-7; the D gene is possibly TRBD2 (5 bases). Trimming stripped 4 bases from V and 3 bases from J, with 7 bases between. CDR1 is MNHNS, CDR2 SASEGT, per germline. The CDR3 spans 12 residues. The CDR3 region is CASSADYYEQYV. DNA for the CDR3: TGTGCCAGCAGTGCTGACTACTACGAGCAGTACGTC.

This clonotype occurred many times. The gene calls are TRBV9 and TRBJ2-3; 12 positions agree with TRBD2. The CDR3 consists of 16 residues. CDR1 and CDR2 (germline): SGDLS, YYNGEE. After removal of 3 bases from V and 1 base from J, the junction contained 3 bases not matched to a gene. CDR3 DNA sequence: TGTGCCAGCAGCGGGGGGACTAGCGGGCGCACAGATACGCAGTATTTT. Its translation: CASSGGTSGRTDTQYF.

The J gene is TRBJ2-3, the V gene TRBV2, with D uncertain. V lost 7 bases and J 1 base, leaving 9 bases between the germline ends. Germline V gene lookup returns CDR1 SNHLY and CDR2 FYNNEI. This CDR3 has 13 residues. The CDR3 here is CASKADRTDTQYF. The CDR3 nucleotides are TGTGCCAGCAAGGCGGACCGCACAGATACGCAGTATTTT.

This clonotype turned up a few times. The rearrangement joins TRBV10-3 to TRBJ2-2; D call uncertain. The CDR3 totals 14 residues. The germline CDR1 and CDR2 sequences are ENHRY and SYGVKD. V lost 0 bases to trimming and J lost 6 bases, with 8 bases between them. The CDR3 nucleotides are TGTGCCATCAGTGAGTCAGGTGGATCCGGGGAGCTGTTTTTT. Encoded protein: CAISESGGSGELFF.

Only a few counts were recorded for this clonotype. The chain is built from TRBV5-5 and TRBJ2-7; maybe TRBD2 (6 bases). CDR3 length equals 13 residues. The V gene lost 4 bases and the J gene lost 1 base, with 9 bases spanning the gap. Per the germline V gene, CDR1 is SGHKS and CDR2 is YYEKEE (reference sequence). The CDR3 DNA reads TGTGCCAGCAGCCCAGGACTATCCTACGAGCAGTACGTC. Its protein is CASSPGLSYEQYV.

The chain employs TRBV7-8 and TRBJ2-2; 8 nucleotides align to TRBD1. Germline CDR1 and CDR2: SGHVS and FQNEAQ. This CDR3 is 16 amino acids long. The junction had 4 bases not matched to a gene; V was cut back by 3 bases and J by 1 base. CDR3 in DNA: TGTGCCAGCAGCTTCCTCACAGGGGGGAACACCGGGGAGCTGTTTTTT. Protein: CASSFLTGGNTGELFF.

This clonotype was detected only a few times. The chain combines TRBV6-5 with TRBJ1-2; the D gene is possibly TRBD1 (5 bases). This CDR3 is 13 amino acids long. V lost 2 bases and J lost 6, with 10 bases in between. CDR1 is MNHEY and CDR2 is SVGAGI in the germline V gene. CDR3 residues: CASSYEGRDGYTF. The CDR3 DNA sequence: TGTGCCAGCAGTTACGAGGGCAGGGATGGCTACACCTTC.

This clonotype was observed a few times. The rearrangement joins TRBV7-2 to TRBJ2-7, with 16 positions matching TRBD2. Germline V CDR1 and CDR2: SGHTA, FQGNSA. The CDR3 has 15 residues. V was pared by 5 bases and J by 5 bases, with 3 bases of the junction left unmatched. DNA of the CDR3: TGTGCCAGCAGCAAGGGACTAGCGGGAGGGGACGAGCAGTACGTC. Amino acid sequence: CASSKGLAGGDEQYV.

This clonotype has a handful of counts. V usage is TRBV6-2 or TRBV6-3 and J usage is TRBJ2-3; D unclear. Germline V CDR1 and CDR2: MNHEY, SVGEGT. The CDR3 totals 15 residues. V dropped 7 bases and J dropped 5 bases, with 19 bases sitting between them. The CDR3 sequence is CASTIVASRGDTQYF. CDR3 DNA sequence: TGTGCCAGCACGATAGTGGCTTCTCGCGGAGATACGCAGTATTTT.

This chain joins TRBV12-3 or TRBV12-4 and TRBJ2-1; D may be TRBD2 (6 bases). V was trimmed by 3 bases and J by 8 bases, leaving 11 bases between them. CDR3 size: 13 residues. CDR3 sequence reads: CASSFNGRDEQFF. Here the CDR3 DNA reads TGTGCCAGCAGTTTTAACGGGAGAGATGAGCAGTTCTTC.

The chain recombines TRBV7-8 with TRBJ2-7; possible D gene TRBD2, 6 bases. Trimming stripped 1 base from V and 3 bases from J, with 10 bases between. Looked up from germline, CDR1 is SGHVS and CDR2 is FQNEAQ. CDR3 length: 14 residues. This CDR3 reads CASSLVGRVYEQYV. CDR3 in DNA: TGTGCCAGCAGCTTAGTCGGGAGAGTCTACGAGCAGTACGTC.

This rearrangement joins TRBV28 to TRBJ2-3, with D possibly being TRBD1 (6 bases). Germline values: CDR1 MDHEN, CDR2 SYDVKM. The CDR3 totals 12 residues. V lost 6 bases and J lost 5, with 9 bases in between. CDR3 in DNA: TGTGCCAGCAGCTTAGGGGGAGATACGCAGTATTTT. Translating gives CASSLGGDTQYF.

This CDR3 is CATSDLRAGNTGELFF. The CDR3 coding sequence is TGTGCCACCAGTGATTTGCGGGCGGGGAACACCGGGGAGCTGTTTTTT. V gene TRBV24-1 combines with J gene TRBJ2-2, with a tentative D call TRBD2 (5 bases). Per germline, CDR1 KGHDR and CDR2 SFDVKD. Trimming stripped 0 bases from V and 1 base from J, with 8 bases between. This CDR3 has 16 amino acids.

This chain uses TRBV29-1 with TRBJ2-5; 8 nucleotides agree with TRBD1. V was clipped by 7 bases and J by 4 bases; unmatched bases: 5. CDR3 length equals 12 residues. Germline CDR1 is SQVTM and CDR2 is ANQGSEA. In DNA form, the CDR3 reads TGCAGCGCCTGGACAGGGTCAGAGACCCAGTACTTC. It specifies CSAWTGSETQYF.

This chain connects TRBV11-1 to TRBJ2-2, with D maybe TRBD2 (6 bases). Per germline, CDR1 SGHAT and CDR2 FQDESV (reference sequence). V was shortened by 5 bases and J by 3 bases, with 13 bases between the two germline ends. The CDR3 totals 15 residues. The CDR3 coding sequence is TGTGCCAGCAGCCGACCGGGGGAATACACCGGGGAGCTGTTTTTT. Its protein product is CASSRPGEYTGELFF.

This clonotype has only a few counts. V usage is TRBV19 and J usage is TRBJ1-1, with 9 bases matching TRBD1. The CDR3 consists of 14 residues. Germline CDR1 is LNHDA and CDR2 is SQIVND (reference sequence). V gave up 5 bases and J gave up 3 bases; unmatched junction bases: 4. In DNA form, the CDR3 reads TGTGCCAGTAGTCCTGGGACAGGGTACACTGAAGCTTTCTTT. Translating gives CASSPGTGYTEAFF.